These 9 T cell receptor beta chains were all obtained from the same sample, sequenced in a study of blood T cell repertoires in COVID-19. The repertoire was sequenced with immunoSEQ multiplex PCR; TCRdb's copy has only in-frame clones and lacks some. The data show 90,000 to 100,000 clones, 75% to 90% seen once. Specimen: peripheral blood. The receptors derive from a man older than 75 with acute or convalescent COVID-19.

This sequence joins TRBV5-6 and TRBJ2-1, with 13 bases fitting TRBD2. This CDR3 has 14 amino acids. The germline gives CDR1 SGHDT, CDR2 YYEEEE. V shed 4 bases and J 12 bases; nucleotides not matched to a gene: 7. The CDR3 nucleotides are TGTGCCAGCAGCGTGACTAGCGGGAGGTGGGTGCAGTTCTTC. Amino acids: CASSVTSGRWVQFF.

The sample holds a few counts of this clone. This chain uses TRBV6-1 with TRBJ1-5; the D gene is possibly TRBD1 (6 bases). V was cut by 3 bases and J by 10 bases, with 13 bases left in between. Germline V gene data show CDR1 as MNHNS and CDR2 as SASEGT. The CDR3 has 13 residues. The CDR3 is CASSDSDRTPQHF. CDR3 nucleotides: TGTGCCAGCAGTGATTCAGACAGGACCCCCCAGCATTTT.

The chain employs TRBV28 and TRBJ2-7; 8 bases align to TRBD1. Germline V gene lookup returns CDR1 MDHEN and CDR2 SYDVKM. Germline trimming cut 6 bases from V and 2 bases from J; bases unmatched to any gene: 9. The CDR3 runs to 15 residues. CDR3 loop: CASSRRDRRTYEQYF. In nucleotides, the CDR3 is TGTGCCAGCAGCCGACGGGACAGGAGAACCTACGAGCAGTACTTC.

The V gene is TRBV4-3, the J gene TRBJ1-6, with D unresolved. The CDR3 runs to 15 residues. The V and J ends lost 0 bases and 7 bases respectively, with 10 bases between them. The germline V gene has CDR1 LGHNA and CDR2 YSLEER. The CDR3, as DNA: TGCGCCAGCAGCCAAGAATCGACGGGGAATTCACCCCTCCACTTT. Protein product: CASSQESTGNSPLHF.

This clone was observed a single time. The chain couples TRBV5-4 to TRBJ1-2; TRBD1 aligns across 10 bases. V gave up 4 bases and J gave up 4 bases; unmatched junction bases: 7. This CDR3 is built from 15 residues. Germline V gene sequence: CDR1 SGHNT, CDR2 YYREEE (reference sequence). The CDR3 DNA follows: TGTGCCAGCAGCCCTAGCCGGGACAGGGGCTATGGCTACACCTTC. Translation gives CASSPSRDRGYGYTF.

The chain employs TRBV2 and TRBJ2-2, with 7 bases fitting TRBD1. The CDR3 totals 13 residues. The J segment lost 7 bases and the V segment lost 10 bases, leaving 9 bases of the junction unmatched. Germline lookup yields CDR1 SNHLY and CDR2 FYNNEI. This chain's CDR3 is CAIPTGLGGELFF. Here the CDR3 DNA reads TGTGCCATCCCGACAGGGTTGGGCGGGGAGCTGTTTTTT.

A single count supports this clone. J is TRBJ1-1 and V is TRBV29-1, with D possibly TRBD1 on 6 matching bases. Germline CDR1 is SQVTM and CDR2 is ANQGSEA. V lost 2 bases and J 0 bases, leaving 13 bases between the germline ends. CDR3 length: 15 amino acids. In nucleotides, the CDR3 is TGCAGCGTTGAAAAAACCAGGGGCCTGAACACTGAAGCTTTCTTT. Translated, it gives CSVEKTRGLNTEAFF.

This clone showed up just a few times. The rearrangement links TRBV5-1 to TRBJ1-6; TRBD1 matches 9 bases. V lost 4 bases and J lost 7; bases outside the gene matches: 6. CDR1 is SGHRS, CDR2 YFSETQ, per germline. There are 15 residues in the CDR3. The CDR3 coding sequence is TGCGCCAGCAGCCCCGGGACAGGGACGAATTCACCCCTCCACTTT. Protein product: CASSPGTGTNSPLHF. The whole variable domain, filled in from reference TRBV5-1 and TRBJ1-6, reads KAGVTQTPRYLIKTRGQQVTLSCSPISGHRSVSWYQQTPGQGLQFLFEYFSETQRNKGNFPGRFSGRQFSNSRSEMNVSTLELGDSALYLCASSPGTGTNSPLHFGNGTRLTVT.

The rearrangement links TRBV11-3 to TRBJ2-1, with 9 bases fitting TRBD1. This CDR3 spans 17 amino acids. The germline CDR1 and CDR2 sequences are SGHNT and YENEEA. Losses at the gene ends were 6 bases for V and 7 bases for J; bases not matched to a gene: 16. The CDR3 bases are TGTGCCAGCAGTCCTAGGGTTGGAGGGACAGGGTCGAATGAGCAGTTCTTC. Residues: CASSPRVGGTGSNEQFF.